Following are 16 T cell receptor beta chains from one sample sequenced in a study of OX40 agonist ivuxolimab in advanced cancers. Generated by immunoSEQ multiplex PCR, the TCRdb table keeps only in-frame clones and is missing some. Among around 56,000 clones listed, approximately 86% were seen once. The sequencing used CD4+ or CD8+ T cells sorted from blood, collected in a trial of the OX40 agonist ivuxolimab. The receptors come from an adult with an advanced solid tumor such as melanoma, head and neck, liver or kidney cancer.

CDR3 sequence reads: CASSPQAVLAGGADTQYF. The CDR3 DNA reads TGTGCCAGCTCACCACAGGCCGTACTAGCGGGAGGCGCGGATACGCAGTATTTT. The V gene is TRBV18, the J gene TRBJ2-3, with 12 bases identical to TRBD2. This CDR3 has 18 residues. V lost 1 base, J lost 6 bases, and 11 bases stayed unmatched. Germline V gene sequence: CDR1 KGHSH, CDR2 LQKENI.

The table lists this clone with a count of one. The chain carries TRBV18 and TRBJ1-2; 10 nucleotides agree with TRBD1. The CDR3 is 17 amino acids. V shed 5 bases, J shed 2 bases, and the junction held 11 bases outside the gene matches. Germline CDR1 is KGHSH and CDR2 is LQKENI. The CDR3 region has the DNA TGTGCCAGCTCATCCTCGGAGGACAGGGGGTGGAACTATGGCTACACCTTC. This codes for CASSSSEDRGWNYGYTF. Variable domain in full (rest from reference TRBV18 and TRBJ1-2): NAGVMQNPRHLVRRRGQEARLRCSPMKGHSHVYWYRQLPEEGLKFMVYLQKENIIDESGMPKERFSAEFPKEGPSILRIQQVVRGDSAAYFCASSSSEDRGWNYGYTFGSGTRLTVV.

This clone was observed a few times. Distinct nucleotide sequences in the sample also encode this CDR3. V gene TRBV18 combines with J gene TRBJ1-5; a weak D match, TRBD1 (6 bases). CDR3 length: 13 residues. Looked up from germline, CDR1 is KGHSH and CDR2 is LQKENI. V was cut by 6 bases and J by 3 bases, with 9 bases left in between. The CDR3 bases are TGTGCCAGCTCTAGACAGGACAATCAGCCCCAGCATTTT. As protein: CASSRQDNQPQHF.

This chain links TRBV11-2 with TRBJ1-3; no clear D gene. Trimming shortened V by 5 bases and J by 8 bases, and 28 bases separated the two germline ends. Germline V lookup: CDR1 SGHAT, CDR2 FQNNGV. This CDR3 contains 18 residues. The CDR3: CASSPGPLSPVARDTIYF. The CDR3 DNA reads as TGTGCCAGCAGCCCCGGCCCCCTCTCGCCAGTCGCGAGGGACACCATATATTTT.

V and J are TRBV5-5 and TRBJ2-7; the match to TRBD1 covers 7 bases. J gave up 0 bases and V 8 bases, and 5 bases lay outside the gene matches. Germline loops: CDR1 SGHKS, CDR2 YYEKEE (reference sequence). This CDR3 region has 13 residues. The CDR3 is CARQGQSSYEQYF. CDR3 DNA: TGTGCCAGACAGGGACAGAGCTCCTACGAGCAGTACTTC.

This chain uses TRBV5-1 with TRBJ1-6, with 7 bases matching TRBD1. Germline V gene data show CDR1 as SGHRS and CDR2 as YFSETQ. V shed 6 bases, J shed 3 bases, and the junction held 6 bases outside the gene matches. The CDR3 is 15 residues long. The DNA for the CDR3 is TGCGCCAGCACCATACAGGGGCTCTATAATTCACCCCTCCACTTT. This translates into CASTIQGLYNSPLHF.

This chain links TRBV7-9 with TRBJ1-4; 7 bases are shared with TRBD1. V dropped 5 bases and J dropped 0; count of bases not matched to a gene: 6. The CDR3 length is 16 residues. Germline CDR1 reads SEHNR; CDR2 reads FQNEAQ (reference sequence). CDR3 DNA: TGTGCCAGCAGCGTGACAGGGTCAGCAACTAATGAAAAACTGTTTTTT. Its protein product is CASSVTGSATNEKLFF.

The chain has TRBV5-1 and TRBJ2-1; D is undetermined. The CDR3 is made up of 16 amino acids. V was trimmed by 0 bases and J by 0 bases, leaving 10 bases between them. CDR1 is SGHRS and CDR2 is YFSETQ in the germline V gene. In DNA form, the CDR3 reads TGCGCCAGCAGCTTGGAAGCGCTAAGCTCCTACAATGAGCAGTTCTTC. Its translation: CASSLEALSSYNEQFF.

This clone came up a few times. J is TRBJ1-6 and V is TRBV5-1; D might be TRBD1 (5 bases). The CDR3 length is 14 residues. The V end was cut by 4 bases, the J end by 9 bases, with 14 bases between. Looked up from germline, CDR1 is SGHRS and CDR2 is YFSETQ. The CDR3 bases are TGCGCCAGCAGCCGGCAGGGTGAGGGTTCACCCCTCCACTTT. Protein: CASSRQGEGSPLHF.

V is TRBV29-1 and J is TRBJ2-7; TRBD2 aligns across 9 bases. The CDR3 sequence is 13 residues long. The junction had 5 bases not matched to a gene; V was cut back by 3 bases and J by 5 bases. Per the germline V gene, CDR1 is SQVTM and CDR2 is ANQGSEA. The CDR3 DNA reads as TGCAGCGTTGAGTCTAGCGGGAAGGACGAGCAGTACTTC. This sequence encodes CSVESSGKDEQYF.

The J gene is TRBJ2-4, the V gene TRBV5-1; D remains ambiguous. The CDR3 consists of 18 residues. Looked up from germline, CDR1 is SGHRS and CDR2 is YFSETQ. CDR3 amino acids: CVEIVPLNTHLAKNIQYF. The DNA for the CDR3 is TGCGTGGAGATCGTGCCGTTAAATACCCATCTAGCCAAAAACATTCAGTACTTC.

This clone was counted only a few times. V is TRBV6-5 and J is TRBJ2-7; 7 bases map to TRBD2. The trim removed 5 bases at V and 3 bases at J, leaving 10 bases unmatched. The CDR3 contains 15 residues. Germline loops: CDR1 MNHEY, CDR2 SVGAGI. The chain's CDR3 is CASSIQPGTNYEQYF. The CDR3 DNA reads TGTGCCAGCAGTATACAACCCGGGACTAACTACGAGCAGTACTTC.

The CDR3 sequence is CASSSTGKNGYTF. Here the CDR3 DNA reads TGTGCCAGCAGTTCGACAGGGAAGAATGGCTACACCTTC. This sequence joins TRBV6-6 and TRBJ1-2, with 7 bases aligning to TRBD1. Germline-derived CDR1 and CDR2 are MNHNY and SVGAGI (reference sequence). The J segment lost 6 bases and the V segment lost 4 bases, leaving 5 bases of the junction unmatched. The CDR3 is made up of 13 amino acids.

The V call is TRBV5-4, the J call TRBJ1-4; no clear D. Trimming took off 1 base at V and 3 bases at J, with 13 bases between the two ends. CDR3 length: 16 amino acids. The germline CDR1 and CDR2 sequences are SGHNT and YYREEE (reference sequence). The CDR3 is CASSLQGFLSNEKLFF. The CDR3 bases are TGTGCCAGCAGCTTGCAAGGTTTCTTGTCTAATGAAAAACTGTTTTTT.

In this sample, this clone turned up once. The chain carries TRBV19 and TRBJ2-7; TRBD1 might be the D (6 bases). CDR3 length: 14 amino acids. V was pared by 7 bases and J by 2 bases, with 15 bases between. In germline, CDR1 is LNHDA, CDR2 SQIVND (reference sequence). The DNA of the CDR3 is TGTGCCAGTACCTCGAACAGGGCCCCCTACGAGCAGTACTTC. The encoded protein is CASTSNRAPYEQYF.

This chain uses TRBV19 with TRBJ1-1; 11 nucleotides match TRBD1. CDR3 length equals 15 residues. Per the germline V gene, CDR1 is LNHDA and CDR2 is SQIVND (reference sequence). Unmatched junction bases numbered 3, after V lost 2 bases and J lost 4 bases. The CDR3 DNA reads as TGTGCCAGTAGTATAAAGGGGACAGGGGGCACTGAAGCTTTCTTT. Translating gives CASSIKGTGGTEAFF.